This TCR beta chain was retrieved from a study of response to subunit inactivated influenza vaccine. TCRdb reprocessed the RT-PCR reads via MiXCR and lists one record per CDR3 protein. The sample records roughly 700,000 distinct CDR3 sequences, around 14% being singletons. CDR3 length: 15 residues. Trimming cost V 3 bases and J 4 bases; bases outside gene matches: 6. Germline assignment: CDR1 ENHRY and CDR2 SYGVKD. The starting material was PBMCs from blood, obtained around 14 days before vaccination. The TCR sequence derives from a man in his fifties or sixties who received an inactivated influenza vaccine. The rearrangement joins TRBV10-3 to TRBJ2-3, with 8 bases aligning to TRBD1. CDR3 DNA sequence: TGTGCCATCAGTGAAGGACAGGGAAGATCAGATACGCAGTATTTT. Translated: CAISEGQGRSDTQYF.